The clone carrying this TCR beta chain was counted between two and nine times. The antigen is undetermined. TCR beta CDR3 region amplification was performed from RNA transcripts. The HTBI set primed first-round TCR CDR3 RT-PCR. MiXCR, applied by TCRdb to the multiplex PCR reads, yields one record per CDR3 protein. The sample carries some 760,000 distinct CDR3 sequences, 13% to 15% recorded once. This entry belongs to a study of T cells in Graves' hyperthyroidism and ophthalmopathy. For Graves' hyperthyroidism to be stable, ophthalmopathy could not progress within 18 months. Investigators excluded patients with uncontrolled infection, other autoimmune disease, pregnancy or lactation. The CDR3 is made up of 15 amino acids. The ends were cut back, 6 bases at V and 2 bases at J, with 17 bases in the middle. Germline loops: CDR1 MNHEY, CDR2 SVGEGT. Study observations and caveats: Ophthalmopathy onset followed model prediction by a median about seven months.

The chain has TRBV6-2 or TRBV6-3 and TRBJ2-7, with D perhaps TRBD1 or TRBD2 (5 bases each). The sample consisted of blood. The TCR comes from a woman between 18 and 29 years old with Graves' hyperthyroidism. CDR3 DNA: TGTGCCAGCAGGATAGAGGGACCTGACACCTACGAGCAGTACTTC. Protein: CASRIEGPDTYEQYF.